The 21 T cell receptor beta chains reported below all come from one sample, sequenced in a study of identical twins. TCRdb ran MiXCR on the 5' RACE reads and lists one entry per CDR3 protein. The sample has 450,000 or so distinct CDR3 sequences, 14% seen once. The data were also submitted as part of a second study, on yellow fever vaccine responses in identical twins.

The sequenced sample consisted of CD4+ T cells sorted from blood. The receptors shown here come from a woman aged 18-29 years in good health.

This clonotype was counted a few times. This chain connects TRBV6-1 to TRBJ1-4; D unresolved. CDR3 length: 16 residues. The germline CDR1 and CDR2 sequences are MNHNS and SASEGT. The V gene lost 6 bases and the J gene lost 1 base, with 15 bases spanning the gap. The CDR3 spells CASRSLNKGTNEKLFF. The CDR3 DNA follows: TGTGCCAGCAGATCCCTCAATAAAGGAACTAATGAAAAACTGTTTTTT.

This clonotype was observed a handful of times. J is TRBJ1-1 and V is TRBV3-1; tentatively, D is TRBD1 (6 bases). The V end lost 4 bases, the J end lost 8 bases, and 11 bases lay between the germline ends. The CDR3 has 12 amino acids. Germline V gene sequence: CDR1 LGHDT, CDR2 YNNKEL (reference sequence). The CDR3 coding sequence is TGTGCCAGCAGCCCCCGGGACAACGAAGCTTTCTTT. It specifies CASSPRDNEAFF.

There are many counts of this clonotype. The chain joins TRBV5-5 to TRBJ2-1; D unresolved. CDR3 size: 14 residues. Trimming removed 4 bases at V and 5 bases at J, with 13 bases between. CDR1 is SGHKS, CDR2 YYEKEE, per germline (reference sequence). The CDR3 sequence is CASSPSFANNEQFF. The CDR3 bases are TGTGCCAGCAGCCCGTCCTTCGCCAACAATGAGCAGTTCTTC.

This clonotype has more than one count but fewer than ten. The chain has TRBV28 and TRBJ2-5, with D possibly matching TRBD1 (5 bases). There are 15 residues in the CDR3. The germline V gene has CDR1 MDHEN and CDR2 SYDVKM. Between the trimmed V and J ends, which lost 6 bases and 3 bases, there was a span of 17 bases. CDR3 protein: CASRGGGLQEETQYF. The CDR3 DNA sequence: TGTGCCAGCAGGGGCGGTGGATTACAGGAAGAGACCCAGTACTTC.

This clonotype was seen repeatedly, ten times or more. The V call is TRBV28, the J call TRBJ2-1; 7 bases map to TRBD2. The junction had 7 bases not matched to a gene; V was cut back by 5 bases and J by 12 bases. The CDR3 has 12 residues. CDR1 and CDR2 (germline): MDHEN, SYDVKM. CDR3 protein: CASSLTSGGQFF. For the CDR3, the DNA is TGTGCCAGCAGTCTCACCTCGGGGGGGCAGTTCTTC.

V and J are TRBV7-2 and TRBJ2-7, with 9 nucleotides matching TRBD1. In germline, CDR1 is SGHTA, CDR2 FQGNSA. The CDR3 totals 13 residues. Trimming removed 6 bases from V and 6 bases from J; junction bases left unmatched: 6. DNA for the CDR3: TGTGCCAGCAGAGAACGACAGGGGGGCGAGCAGTACTTC. Its protein is CASRERQGGEQYF.

This clonotype was seen a few times. The rearrangement joins TRBV5-5 to TRBJ1-3; perhaps TRBD1 as D (5 bases). There are 14 residues in the CDR3. V lost 1 base and J lost 2, with 7 bases in between. CDR1 SGHKS and CDR2 YYEKEE come from the germline V gene (reference sequence). CDR3 protein: CASSLIGAGNTIYF. The DNA of the CDR3 is TGTGCCAGCAGCTTGATAGGGGCTGGAAACACCATATATTTT.

This clonotype occurred a few times. CDR3 DNA sequence: TGTGCCAGCAGCTCCGACAGCTTGGCCCGCTATGGCTACACCTTC. Translation: CASSSDSLARYGYTF. The chain links TRBV11-1 to TRBJ1-2; tentative D call: TRBD1 (5 bases). V gave up 4 bases and J gave up 4 bases, with 16 bases separating them. Germline V gene data show CDR1 as SGHAT and CDR2 as FQDESV (reference sequence). This CDR3 is built from 15 residues.

V and J are TRBV13 and TRBJ2-3; D gene unclear. This CDR3 is built from 12 residues. V gave up 4 bases and J gave up 11 bases, with 13 bases separating them. Germline CDR1 is PRHDT and CDR2 is FYEKMQ (reference sequence). The CDR3 loop reads CASSSTHKWQYF. CDR3 in DNA: TGTGCCAGCAGCTCTACTCACAAGTGGCAGTATTTT. Complete variable domain (other parts from reference TRBV13 and TRBJ2-3): AAGVIQSPRHLIKEKRETATLKCYPIPRHDTVYWYQQGPGQDPQFLISFYEKMQSDKGSIPDRFSAQQFSDYHSELNMSSLELGDSALYFCASSSTHKWQYFGPGTRLTVL.

This clonotype has just a few counts. V gene TRBV5-6 combines with J gene TRBJ1-6, with 7 positions matching TRBD1. There are 14 residues in the CDR3. V trimming: 4 bases; J trimming: 9 bases; junction bases outside the gene matches: 7. Germline lookup yields CDR1 SGHDT and CDR2 YYEEEE. CDR3 loop: CASSKRGLSSPLHF. The CDR3 DNA is TGTGCCAGCAGCAAAAGGGGGCTGAGTTCACCCCTCCACTTT. Looking up the rest from reference TRBV5-6 and TRBJ1-6 gives the full variable domain: DAGVTQSPTHLIKTRGQQVTLRCSPKSGHDTVSWYQQALGQGPQFIFQYYEEEERQRGNFPDRFSGHQFPNYSSELNVNALLLGDSALYLCASSKRGLSSPLHFGNGTRLTVT.

This clonotype appeared a few times. The rearrangement links TRBV11-2 to TRBJ2-3, with D possibly being TRBD1 (5 bases). CDR1 and CDR2 from the germline V gene are SGHAT and FQNNGV. Trimming cost V 5 bases and J 3 bases, with 15 bases left between them. This CDR3 is 15 amino acids long. The DNA of the CDR3 is TGTGCCAGCAGCCTACAGGATAATCCTACAGATACGCAGTATTTT. Translating gives CASSLQDNPTDTQYF.

This clonotype was seen a handful of times. The chain has TRBV24-1 and TRBJ2-1; 13 bases align to TRBD2. CDR1 is KGHDR and CDR2 is SFDVKD in the germline V gene. The CDR3 is made up of 20 amino acids. Trimming removed 2 bases from V and 0 bases from J; junction bases left unmatched: 9. The chain's CDR3 is CATSDWRLAGGVSSYNEQFF. CDR3 bases: TGTGCCACCAGTGATTGGAGACTAGCGGGGGGCGTTAGCTCCTACAATGAGCAGTTCTTC.

This chain uses TRBV5-1 with TRBJ2-5, with 7 nucleotides matching TRBD1. Per germline, CDR1 SGHRS and CDR2 YFSETQ. Losses at the gene ends were 4 bases for V and 7 bases for J; bases not matched to a gene: 13. The CDR3 is 15 amino acids. The CDR3 sequence: CASSLQGEAFGTQYF. In nucleotides, the CDR3 is TGCGCCAGCAGCCTCCAGGGGGAAGCTTTCGGGACCCAGTACTTC.

This clonotype was found a few times. The CDR3 nucleotides are TGTGCCAGCTCCCTTTTCGGGACAGTCACCGGGGGCACTGAAGCTTTCTTT. Protein product: CASSLFGTVTGGTEAFF. This sequence joins TRBV18 and TRBJ1-1, with TRBD1 matching over 7 bases. The CDR3 length is 17 residues. V lost 6 bases, J lost 4 bases, and 17 bases stayed unmatched. Per germline, CDR1 KGHSH and CDR2 LQKENI.

The chain couples TRBV20-1 to TRBJ2-7, with D possibly being TRBD1 (6 bases). The CDR3 runs 14 residues. The germline V gene has CDR1 DFQATT and CDR2 SNEGSKA (reference sequence). Trimming stripped 1 base from V and 2 bases from J, with 12 bases between. DNA of the CDR3: TGCAGTGCTAGAGGGGACACCCTAACCTACGAGCAGTACTTC. Protein sequence: CSARGDTLTYEQYF.

This clonotype occurred a few times. The V gene is TRBV12-3 or TRBV12-4, the J gene TRBJ2-5; 9 bases align to TRBD2. V trimming: 4 bases; J trimming: 5 bases; junction bases outside the gene matches: 11. CDR3 length: 16 amino acids. The CDR3 here is CASSSNRGGAGETQYF. In nucleotides, the CDR3 is TGTGCCAGCAGTTCTAACCGCGGGGGGGCCGGGGAGACCCAGTACTTC.

Only a few counts were recorded for this clonotype. This chain uses TRBV5-1 with TRBJ2-3, with TRBD1 identical over 7 bases. The CDR3 covers 14 residues. Germline trimming cut 0 bases from V and 6 bases from J; bases unmatched to any gene: 4. CDR1 is SGHRS, CDR2 YFSETQ, per germline. The CDR3 nucleotides read TGCGCCAGCAGCTTGGAGGGGGCAGGGGATACGCAGTATTTT. Translating it yields CASSLEGAGDTQYF.

At least ten counts were recorded for this clonotype. The gene calls are TRBV18 and TRBJ2-7, with TRBD2 identical over 8 bases. In germline, CDR1 is KGHSH, CDR2 LQKENI. The CDR3 runs to 16 residues. V lost 4 bases to trimming and J lost 6 bases; unmatched junction nucleotides: 14. CDR3 sequence: CASSLYGAGDEGEQYF. For the CDR3, the DNA is TGTGCCAGCTCACTCTACGGAGCGGGAGACGAAGGCGAGCAGTACTTC.

The chain employs TRBV5-1 and TRBJ2-7; tentatively, D is TRBD1 (5 bases). This CDR3 region has 15 residues. Germline loops: CDR1 SGHRS, CDR2 YFSETQ. The germline V and J ends were trimmed by 0 bases and 0 bases, with 10 bases remaining between them. CDR3: CASSLEGFSSYEQYF. The DNA for the CDR3 is TGCGCCAGCAGCTTGGAGGGGTTTAGCTCCTACGAGCAGTACTTC. Full variable domain (rest looked up from reference TRBV5-1 and TRBJ2-7): KAGVTQTPRYLIKTRGQQVTLSCSPISGHRSVSWYQQTPGQGLQFLFEYFSETQRNKGNFPGRFSGRQFSNSRSEMNVSTLELGDSALYLCASSLEGFSSYEQYFGPGTRLTVT.

V gene TRBV13 combines with J gene TRBJ2-7; 16 nucleotides agree with TRBD2. Germline V gene lookup returns CDR1 PRHDT and CDR2 FYEKMQ (reference sequence). V dropped 0 bases and J dropped 2; count of bases not matched to a gene: 4. The length of the CDR3 is 18 residues. The chain's CDR3 is CASSLGPGLAGGTYEQYF. CDR3 coding DNA: TGTGCCAGCAGCTTAGGACCGGGACTAGCGGGGGGGACCTACGAGCAGTACTTC.

The chain has TRBV3-1 and TRBJ1-1; D is possibly TRBD1 (5 bases). CDR1 LGHDT and CDR2 YNNKEL come from the germline V gene (reference sequence). The V and J ends lost 0 bases and 0 bases respectively, with 11 bases between them. The CDR3 spans 16 residues. CDR3 loop: CASSQDPGRLNTEAFF. The CDR3 nucleotides read TGTGCCAGCAGCCAAGATCCGGGACGGTTGAACACTGAAGCTTTCTTT.